Listed here are 14 T cell receptor beta chains from one sample, sequenced in a study of shared clonotypes between healthy human individuals. Assay: immunoSEQ multiplex PCR; the TCRdb copy retains only in-frame clones and omits some. Counted here are some 2.1 million clones, less than 95% occurring once; the ten biggest clones make up 0.9% to 1.3%. Naive CD8 cells comprised CD45RO-negative, CCR7-positively selected cells, excluding terminally differentiated effector memory CD45RA+ cells. The sequenced sample was naive CD8+ T cells sorted from blood. The receptors here all came from a man aged 18 to 29 in good health.

As regards this clone: This specimen includes other DNA sequences encoding the same CDR3. V gene TRBV5-1 combines with J gene TRBJ2-1; unclear D gene. The CDR3 is 13 amino acids. V lost 0 bases and J 3 bases, leaving 4 bases between the germline ends. CDR1 is SGHRS and CDR2 is YFSETQ in the germline V gene. In DNA form, the CDR3 reads TGCGCCAGCAGCTTGGGGGGCTACAATGAGCAGTTCTTC. Residues: CASSLGGYNEQFF.

This chain uses TRBV7-6 with TRBJ1-1; D ambiguous. The CDR3 loop spans 16 amino acids. V gave up 2 bases and J gave up 1 base, with 14 bases separating them. Germline lookup yields CDR1 SGHVS and CDR2 FNYEAQ. CDR3 loop: CASSLHGESKNTEAFF. As DNA, the CDR3 is TGTGCCAGCAGCTTACATGGGGAGAGTAAGAACACTGAAGCTTTCTTT.

The rearrangement joins TRBV30 to TRBJ2-7; D call uncertain. Per germline, CDR1 GTSNPN and CDR2 SVGIG (reference sequence). V lost 0 bases and J lost 3, with 12 bases in between. This CDR3 has 14 amino acids. The CDR3 loop is CAWSVAANRYEQYF. The CDR3 DNA is TGTGCCTGGAGTGTAGCTGCGAACCGCTACGAGCAGTACTTC.

The V and J genes are TRBV5-5 and TRBJ1-1; D is perhaps TRBD1 (5 bases). Germline V gene sequence: CDR1 SGHKS, CDR2 YYEKEE (reference sequence). This CDR3 contains 16 residues. V was cut by 1 base and J by 2 bases, with 15 bases left in between. Here the CDR3 reads CASSLPVGPENTEAFF. The CDR3 bases are TGTGCCAGCAGCTTGCCTGTGGGGCCGGAAAACACTGAAGCTTTCTTT.

The chain has TRBV7-9 and TRBJ2-3; no definite D call. Germline-derived CDR1 and CDR2 are SEHNR and FQNEAQ (reference sequence). The V gene lost 1 base and the J gene lost 5 bases, with 10 bases spanning the gap. The CDR3 spans 14 residues. The CDR3: CASSLVASGDTQYF. CDR3 DNA: TGTGCCAGCAGCTTAGTAGCCTCGGGAGATACGCAGTATTTT.

Here the CDR3 DNA reads TGTGCCAGCAGCCGACCACTAGCGGGAGGTTCCAATGAGCAGTTCTTC. Its translation: CASSRPLAGGSNEQFF. The rearrangement uses TRBV7-9 and TRBJ2-1; 12 nucleotides agree with TRBD2. CDR3 length: 16 amino acids. Germline CDR1 and CDR2: SEHNR and FQNEAQ (reference sequence). V dropped 5 bases and J dropped 6; count of bases not matched to a gene: 8.

This CDR3 is CASSWDISNTEAFF. The CDR3 DNA follows: TGTGCCAGCAGTTGGGACATATCGAACACTGAAGCTTTCTTT. The chain employs TRBV28 and TRBJ1-1; a possible D gene is TRBD1 (6 bases). Deletions cut 4 bases from V and 1 base from J, with 10 bases between. Germline assignment: CDR1 MDHEN and CDR2 SYDVKM. This CDR3 is 14 amino acids long.

This chain connects TRBV13 to TRBJ2-6; D possibly corresponds to TRBD1 (5 bases). The CDR3 has 15 residues. Germline V CDR1 and CDR2: PRHDT, FYEKMQ (reference sequence). V lost 5 bases to trimming and J lost 0 bases, with 8 bases between them. CDR3 sequence (DNA): TGTGCCAGCAGCCACAGGACCTCTGGGGCCAACGTCCTGACTTTC. This encodes CASSHRTSGANVLTF.

The chain uses TRBV7-9 and TRBJ1-3, with D perhaps matching TRBD1 (6 bases). Trimming stripped 5 bases from V and 4 bases from J, with 15 bases between. Germline V CDR1 and CDR2: SEHNR, FQNEAQ (reference sequence). The CDR3 runs 15 residues. This chain's CDR3 is CASSLPQGPGNTIYF. CDR3 coding DNA: TGTGCCAGCAGCCTACCACAGGGACCGGGAAACACCATATATTTT.

This clone came up once. This rearrangement joins TRBV11-2 to TRBJ2-2; no clear D. The CDR3 length is 13 residues. V was cut by 1 base and J by 5 bases, with 5 bases left in between. Germline V lookup: CDR1 SGHAT, CDR2 FQNNGV. CDR3 amino acids: CASSLVLTGELFF. The CDR3 DNA reads TGTGCCAGCAGCTTAGTTTTGACCGGGGAGCTGTTTTTT. The full variable domain, completed using reference TRBV11-2 and TRBJ2-2, is EAGVAQSPRYKIIEKRQSVAFWCNPISGHATLYWYQQILGQGPKLLIQFQNNGVVDDSQLPKDRFSAERLKGVDSTLKIQPAKLEDSAVYLCASSLVLTGELFFGEGSRLTVL.

The V and J genes are TRBV7-6 and TRBJ2-7, with D perhaps being TRBD1 or TRBD2 (6 bases each). Trimming stripped 2 bases from V and 6 bases from J, with 17 bases between. The CDR3 totals 15 residues. Germline CDR1 is SGHVS and CDR2 is FNYEAQ. In nucleotides, the CDR3 is TGTGCCAGCAGCTTACTAGGAGGGGGGAGAAGCGAGCAGTACTTC. It encodes CASSLLGGGRSEQYF.

V usage is TRBV10-3 and J usage is TRBJ1-2; possible D gene TRBD1, 6 bases. The germline V and J ends were trimmed by 11 bases and 6 bases, with 16 bases remaining between them. Germline V gene sequence: CDR1 ENHRY, CDR2 SYGVKD. The CDR3 is 12 residues long. The CDR3 protein is CAATGGIDGYTF. Here the CDR3 DNA reads TGTGCCGCAACGGGGGGCATCGATGGCTACACCTTC.

This clone was found once. V is TRBV28 and J is TRBJ2-7; 10 bases map to TRBD1. The CDR3 consists of 14 residues. Unmatched junction bases numbered 15, after V lost 6 bases and J lost 13 bases. Germline assignment: CDR1 MDHEN and CDR2 SYDVKM. The CDR3 is CASRSGTGVVGQYF. DNA of the CDR3: TGTGCCAGCAGATCAGGGACAGGGGTGGTCGGGCAATACTTC.

This chain connects TRBV7-9 to TRBJ2-7; 11 bases align to TRBD2. The CDR3 runs 16 residues. Losses at the gene ends were 5 bases for V and 2 bases for J; bases not matched to a gene: 8. Germline loops: CDR1 SEHNR, CDR2 FQNEAQ (reference sequence). In nucleotides, the CDR3 is TGTGCCAGCAGCGCTAGCGGGGGGATAGGAGCCTACGAGCAGTACTTC. Translating it yields CASSASGGIGAYEQYF. The full variable domain, with the rest looked up from reference TRBV7-9 and TRBJ2-7, is DTGVSQNPRHKITKRGQNVTFRCDPISEHNRLYWYRQTLGQGPEFLTYFQNEAQLEKSRLLSDRFSAERPKGSFSTLEIQRTEQGDSAMYLCASSASGGIGAYEQYFGPGTRLTVT.